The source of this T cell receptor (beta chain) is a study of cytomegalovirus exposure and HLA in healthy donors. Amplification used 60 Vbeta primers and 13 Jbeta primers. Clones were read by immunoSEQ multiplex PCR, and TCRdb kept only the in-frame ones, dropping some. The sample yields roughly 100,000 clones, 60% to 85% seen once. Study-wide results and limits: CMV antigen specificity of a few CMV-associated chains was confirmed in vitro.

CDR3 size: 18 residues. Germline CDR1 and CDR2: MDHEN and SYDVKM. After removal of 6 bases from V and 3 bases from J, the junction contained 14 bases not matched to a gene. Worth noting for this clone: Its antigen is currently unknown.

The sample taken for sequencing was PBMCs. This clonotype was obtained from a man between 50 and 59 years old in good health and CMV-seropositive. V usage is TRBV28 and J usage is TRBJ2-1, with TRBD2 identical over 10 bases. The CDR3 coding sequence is TGTGCCAGCAGCCCCCAGGGGAGAGCGGGAGGGGTCTACAATGAGCAGTTCTTC. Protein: CASSPQGRAGGVYNEQFF.